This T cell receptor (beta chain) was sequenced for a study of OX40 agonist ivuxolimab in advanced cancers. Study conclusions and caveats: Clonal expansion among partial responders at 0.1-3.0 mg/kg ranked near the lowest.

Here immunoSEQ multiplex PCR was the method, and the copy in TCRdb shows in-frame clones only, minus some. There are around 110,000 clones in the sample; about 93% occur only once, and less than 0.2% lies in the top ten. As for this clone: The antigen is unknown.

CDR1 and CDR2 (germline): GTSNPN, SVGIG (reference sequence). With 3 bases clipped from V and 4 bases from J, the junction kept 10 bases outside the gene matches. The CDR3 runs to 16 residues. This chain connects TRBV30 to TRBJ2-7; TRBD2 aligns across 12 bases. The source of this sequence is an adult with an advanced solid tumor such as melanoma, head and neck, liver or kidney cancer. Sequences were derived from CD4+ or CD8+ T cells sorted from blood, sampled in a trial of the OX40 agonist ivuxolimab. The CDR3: CAWRFTSGGRSYEQYF. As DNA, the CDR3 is TGTGCCTGGAGGTTTACTAGCGGGGGGCGGTCGTACGAGCAGTACTTC.